This TCR beta chain was captured by sequencing in a study of blood T cell repertoires in COVID-19. The CDR3 contains 16 residues. The germline V and J ends were trimmed by 2 bases and 0 bases, with 11 bases remaining between them. The germline V gene encodes CDR1 KGHSH and CDR2 LQKENI. Using immunoSEQ multiplex PCR, the repertoire was profiled, and TCRdb retains in-frame clones only, with some absent. The table lists a few hundred thousand clones, approximately 90% of them singletons. Sample: peripheral blood. The TCR originated in a man aged 18-30 years with active or convalescent COVID-19. The chain is built from TRBV18 and TRBJ2-1, with D possibly TRBD1 on 6 matching bases. CDR3 DNA sequence: TGTGCCAGCTCACCAACAGGGCTAGGCTCCTACAATGAGCAGTTCTTC. Encoded protein: CASSPTGLGSYNEQFF.